Each of the 23 T cell receptor beta chains below was sequenced from the same sample in a study of immune cell composition in non-small cell lung cancer. Some clones are missing from TCRdb's copy, which holds only in-frame ones; the method was immunoSEQ multiplex PCR. This sample has more than 4,000 clones, with 75% to 85% found just once. Sequencing was carried out using lung tumor tissue. The receptors were gathered from a human donor with non-small cell lung cancer.

Only a few counts were recorded for this clone. This chain connects TRBV7-2 to TRBJ2-6; no definite D call. Germline values: CDR1 SGHTA, CDR2 FQGNSA. This CDR3 has 14 amino acids. Between the trimmed V and J ends, which lost 10 bases and 1 base, there was a span of 11 bases. CDR3 protein: CAMSPESGANVLTF. The CDR3 DNA follows: TGTGCCATGTCCCCCGAATCTGGGGCCAACGTCCTGACTTTC. The whole variable domain, filled in from reference TRBV7-2 and TRBJ2-6, reads GAGVSQSPSNKVTEKGKDVELRCDPISGHTALYWYRQSLGQGLEFLIYFQGNSAPDKSGLPSDRFSAERTGGSVSTLTIQRTQQEDSAVYLCAMSPESGANVLTFGAGSRLTVL.

V gene TRBV2 combines with J gene TRBJ2-3, with D uncertain. This CDR3 is built from 12 residues. Germline lookup yields CDR1 SNHLY and CDR2 FYNNEI. Trimming stripped 5 bases from V and 10 bases from J, with 13 bases between. The CDR3 DNA reads as TGTGCCAGCAGTCCCGCACAGCCTGCGCAGTATTTT. It specifies CASSPAQPAQYF.

This clone was picked up a small number of times. V is TRBV7-3 and J is TRBJ1-1; D gene unclear. The V gene's germline CDR1 is SGHTA and CDR2 FQGTGA. V lost 2 bases and J 1 base, leaving 5 bases between the germline ends. The CDR3 is 13 amino acids. The CDR3 DNA reads as TGTGCCAGCAGCTTATTAGGGAACACTGAAGCTTTCTTT. This gives the protein CASSLLGNTEAFF.

By proportion, this clone is large. The chain employs TRBV6-1 and TRBJ2-1; D remains ambiguous. Between the trimmed V and J ends, which lost 5 bases and 4 bases, there was a span of 6 bases. This CDR3 region has 12 residues. CDR1 and CDR2 from the germline V gene are MNHNS and SASEGT. CDR3 sequence reads: CASSISYNEQFF. CDR3 coding DNA: TGTGCCAGCAGTATCTCGTACAATGAGCAGTTCTTC.

CDR3 DNA: TGTGCCAGCAGCTTGAAGGACACCGGGGAGCTGTTTTTT. Translating gives CASSLKDTGELFF. The V call is TRBV5-6, the J call TRBJ2-2; D gene unclear. V shed 1 base and J shed 3 bases, with 4 bases lying between them. From germline, CDR1 is SGHDT and CDR2 YYEEEE. The CDR3 has 13 residues. The entire variable domain, with the rest obtained from reference TRBV5-6 and TRBJ2-2, is as follows: DAGVTQSPTHLIKTRGQQVTLRCSPKSGHDTVSWYQQALGQGPQFIFQYYEEEERQRGNFPDRFSGHQFPNYSSELNVNALLLGDSALYLCASSLKDTGELFFGEGSRLTVL.

V is TRBV25-1 and J is TRBJ1-1; D ambiguous. The CDR3 has 13 residues. Looked up from germline, CDR1 is MGHDK and CDR2 is SYGVNS. Trimming shortened V by 2 bases and J by 4 bases, and 8 bases separated the two germline ends. The CDR3 loop is CASSEGRSTEAFF. In nucleotides, the CDR3 is TGTGCCAGCAGTGAAGGGAGAAGCACTGAAGCTTTCTTT.

This clone was counted only a few times. The rearrangement links TRBV12-2 to TRBJ2-7. TRBV12-2 is designated a pseudogene. CDR3 length: 13 amino acids. For the CDR3, the DNA is TGTGCAAGTCGCTTAGGCAACCCCTACGAGCAGTACTTC. Amino acids: CASRLGNPYEQYF.

J is TRBJ1-5 and V is TRBV28, with D maybe TRBD1 (6 bases). With 6 bases removed from V and 7 bases from J, the gap between germline ends came to 16 bases. Germline-derived CDR1 and CDR2 are MDHEN and SYDVKM. The CDR3 is 14 amino acids. Here the CDR3 DNA reads TGTGCCAGCAGACCACCGACAGGACACCAGCCCCAGCATTTT. It is translated as CASRPPTGHQPQHF.

CDR3 region: CASSFGTVNYGYTF. The CDR3 DNA sequence: TGTGCCAGCAGCTTTGGGACAGTTAACTATGGCTACACCTTC. V usage is TRBV7-8 and J usage is TRBJ1-2, with 7 bases lining up with TRBD1. The CDR3 runs 14 residues. Germline CDR1 and CDR2: SGHVS and FQNEAQ. J lost 1 base, V lost 3 bases, and 2 bases had no gene match. Full variable domain (rest looked up from reference TRBV7-8 and TRBJ1-2): GAGVSQSPRYKVAKRGQDVALRCDPISGHVSLFWYQQALGQGPEFLTYFQNEAQLDKSGLPSDRFFAERPEGSVSTLKIQRTQQEDSAVYLCASSFGTVNYGYTFGSGTRLTVV.

The chain recombines TRBV18 with TRBJ2-1; D remains unclear. Trimming pared 3 bases from V and 5 bases from J, leaving 17 bases between. The CDR3 totals 16 residues. Germline V lookup: CDR1 KGHSH, CDR2 LQKENI. CDR3 in DNA: TGTGCCAGCTCACCGCTGCCCATCGGGCGGAACAATGAGCAGTTCTTC. Protein sequence: CASSPLPIGRNNEQFF.

The J gene is TRBJ1-2, the V gene TRBV5-1, with D possibly TRBD1 on 5 matching bases. V was pared by 7 bases and J by 9 bases, with 13 bases between. Germline V lookup: CDR1 SGHRS, CDR2 YFSETQ. The CDR3 covers 11 residues. CDR3 DNA sequence: TGCGCCAGCGCCGGCCGGGGCAGCTACACCTTC. This codes for CASAGRGSYTF.

This chain links TRBV18 with TRBJ2-5; weak D call: TRBD1 (5 bases). The germline CDR1 and CDR2 sequences are KGHSH and LQKENI. With 0 bases removed from V and 4 bases from J, the gap between germline ends came to 12 bases. The CDR3 is made up of 15 amino acids. The CDR3 reads CASSPPRQGGETQYF. The CDR3 DNA sequence: TGTGCCAGCTCACCACCGAGGCAGGGTGGAGAGACCCAGTACTTC.

CDR3 loop: CASSSGTGINYGYTF. For the CDR3, the DNA is TGTGCCAGCAGTTCCGGGACAGGAATCAACTATGGCTACACCTTC. This chain uses TRBV27 with TRBJ1-2; 8 bases line up with TRBD1. This CDR3 is built from 15 residues. The germline V gene encodes CDR1 MNHEY and CDR2 SMNVEV (reference sequence). Losses at the gene ends were 4 bases for V and 2 bases for J; bases not matched to a gene: 6.

The chain recombines TRBV12-5 with TRBJ1-1; 8 nucleotides match TRBD1. This CDR3 contains 16 residues. Germline values: CDR1 LGHNT, CDR2 FRNRAP. V shed 1 base and J 5 bases; nucleotides not matched to a gene: 9. The CDR3 protein is CASGLGGQDRGTEAFF. For the CDR3, the DNA is TGTGCTAGTGGTTTGGGGGGACAGGACAGAGGGACTGAAGCTTTCTTT.

The chain recombines TRBV18 with TRBJ2-3; 12 positions match TRBD2. Germline-derived CDR1 and CDR2 are KGHSH and LQKENI. This CDR3 contains 19 residues. V lost 1 base, J lost 0 bases, and 8 bases stayed unmatched. CDR3 residues: CASSPRFASGGASTDTQYF. The CDR3, as DNA: TGTGCCAGCTCACCACGTTTCGCTAGCGGGGGGGCTAGCACAGATACGCAGTATTTT.

This clone was found a few times. The chain couples TRBV9 to TRBJ2-2; TRBD1 or TRBD2 may be the D gene (5 bases each). The CDR3 is 13 amino acids. Per germline, CDR1 SGDLS and CDR2 YYNGEE. V lost 0 bases to trimming and J lost 7 bases, with 7 bases between them. The CDR3 region is CASSVGGIGELFF. Here the CDR3 DNA reads TGTGCCAGCAGCGTAGGGGGGATCGGGGAGCTGTTTTTT.

The chain links TRBV5-4 to TRBJ2-3; perhaps TRBD2 as D (5 bases). Germline CDR1 reads SGHNT; CDR2 reads YYREEE (reference sequence). V lost 6 bases, J lost 5 bases, and 10 bases lay in between. The CDR3 sequence is 12 residues long. The CDR3: CASTARGDTQYF. The CDR3 coding sequence is TGTGCCAGCACCGCCCGGGGAGATACGCAGTATTTT.

The chain recombines TRBV6-1 with TRBJ2-2, with TRBD1 identical over 7 bases. The CDR3 length is 15 residues. CDR1 and CDR2 (germline): MNHNS, SASEGT. After removal of 7 bases from V and 7 bases from J, the junction contained 12 bases not matched to a gene. The CDR3 sequence: CASISGQSFHGELFF. DNA of the CDR3: TGTGCCAGCATTTCGGGACAGAGCTTCCACGGGGAGCTGTTTTTT.

This clone was counted a single time. V gene TRBV28 combines with J gene TRBJ2-5; D call uncertain. CDR3 size: 14 residues. V was clipped by 5 bases and J by 1 base, with 11 bases between them. Germline lookup yields CDR1 MDHEN and CDR2 SYDVKM. The CDR3 reads CASSPDALQETQYF. The CDR3 DNA is TGTGCCAGCAGTCCGGATGCCCTCCAAGAGACCCAGTACTTC.

The chain employs TRBV28 and TRBJ2-5, with D perhaps TRBD1 (6 bases). This CDR3 spans 14 amino acids. V was clipped by 5 bases and J by 2 bases, with 12 bases between them. CDR1 is MDHEN and CDR2 is SYDVKM in the germline V gene. The CDR3 sequence: CASSPGTRQETQYF. CDR3 DNA sequence: TGTGCCAGCAGTCCCGGGACAAGACAAGAGACCCAGTACTTC. The full variable domain, in which reference TRBV28 and TRBJ2-5 provide the parts outside the CDR3, is DVKVTQSSRYLVKRTGEKVFLECVQDMDHENMFWYRQDPGLGLRLIYFSYDVKMKEKGDIPEGYSVSREKKERFSLILESASTNQTSMYLCASSPGTRQETQYFGPGTRLLVL.

The V call is TRBV19, the J call TRBJ2-6; no clear D gene. V was trimmed by 7 bases and J by 2 bases, leaving 3 bases between them. This CDR3 has 12 residues. Germline V gene data show CDR1 as LNHDA and CDR2 as SQIVND (reference sequence). This chain's CDR3 is CASTTGANVLTF. CDR3 DNA: TGTGCCAGTACTACTGGGGCCAACGTCCTGACTTTC.

The rearrangement links TRBV21-1 to TRBJ1-4. TRBV21-1 is marked as a pseudogene. The CDR3 runs 16 residues. The CDR3 DNA follows: TGTGCCAGCAGCAATCTCTCTCGGGCAACTAATGAAAAACTGTTTTTT. It codes for CASSNLSRATNEKLFF.

The CDR3 nucleotides are TGTGCCAGCAGCGCAATGGGGGGACAAACAACGCAGTATTTT. Translation: CASSAMGGQTTQYF. This chain uses TRBV9 with TRBJ2-3; possibly TRBD1 or TRBD2 for D (6 bases each). V dropped 3 bases and J dropped 9 bases, with 17 bases sitting between them. From germline, CDR1 is SGDLS and CDR2 YYNGEE. The length of the CDR3 is 14 residues.